Here is one T cell receptor (beta chain) with its context. No cognate antigen has been identified for it. Base quality data are lacking; no much larger clone is found one base away. Whole blood was collected in K2EDTA tubes by collaborating institutions according to the institutions' own protocols. Collaborator samples were shipped for TCRbeta analysis as frozen whole blood, isolated PBMCs, or DNA extracted from either sample type. The immunoSEQ Assay, a bias-controlled multiplex PCR, was used to amplify TCRbeta CDR3 regions from genomic DNA. Per the original workflow: Nucleated cell counts per sample were estimated from amplification of reference gene primers within the assay. To quantify the absolute abundance of each unique TCRbeta CDR3 rearrangement, sequence reads were collapsed and filtered. For each sample, productive Simpson clonality was calculated by taking the square root of Simpson's diversity index across productive rearrangements. Entries here come from immuneACCESS through TCRdb and include only in-frame sequences with V and J called. Some clones fail to appear in such tables; in the studies checked, an unresolved V gene covers under half of the shortfall, and the cause of the remainder is unknown. V and J calls and clone size come straight from that table; D and trimming were deduced from the DNA. The sample table records tens of thousands of clones; around 90% of these occur just once. The ten largest make up 8% of the sample.

The CDR3 has 16 amino acids, counting the end cysteine and phenylalanine. Just CDR3 DNA is preserved here, 48 bases in frame from base 1. V is cut back by 0 bases and J by 10 bases, with 8 bases in the junction unmatched. CDR1 SGHNT and CDR2 YYREEE were looked up in the germline V gene (reference sequence). The record originates from a study of blood T cell repertoires in COVID-19 (dated by TCRdb to about 2020). For context, the study as a whole: The collaborator samples originated in the United States, Italy and Spain and spanned the acute and convalescent phases of COVID-19. The material from the prospective study consisted of cDNA or gDNA derived from T cells, B-cell-depleted T cells, or PBMCs. Deeply sampled blood TCRbeta repertoires from subjects exposed to, actively infected with, or recovered from COVID-19 were included in the dataset. The repertoires were released in a freely available public database meant as a resource for research on the immune response to SARS-CoV-2. Samples were obtained from the ongoing ImmuneRACE study (first 160 participants) and from roughly 1,300 subjects provided by 6 global collaborators. Nearly every sample came with metadata listing a de-identified subject ID, COVID-19 status, age in years and sex. Where available, HLA class I and class II types were taken from metadata supplied by the sample provider and were not determined by assay-based typing. Overall results and qualifications from the work: The quantity of clinical and demographic metadata differed by source and by participant and was supplied without curation.

In this chain, TRBV5-4 is recombined with TRBJ2-1; 12 bases in the middle match TRBD2. This TCR was sampled from an elderly man with active or convalescent COVID-19. Sequenced: peripheral blood. The nucleotide sequence is TGTGCCAGCAGCTTGGGACTAGCGGGGGCCGAGGGGGAGCAGTTCTTC. This encodes CASSLGLAGAEGEQFF.